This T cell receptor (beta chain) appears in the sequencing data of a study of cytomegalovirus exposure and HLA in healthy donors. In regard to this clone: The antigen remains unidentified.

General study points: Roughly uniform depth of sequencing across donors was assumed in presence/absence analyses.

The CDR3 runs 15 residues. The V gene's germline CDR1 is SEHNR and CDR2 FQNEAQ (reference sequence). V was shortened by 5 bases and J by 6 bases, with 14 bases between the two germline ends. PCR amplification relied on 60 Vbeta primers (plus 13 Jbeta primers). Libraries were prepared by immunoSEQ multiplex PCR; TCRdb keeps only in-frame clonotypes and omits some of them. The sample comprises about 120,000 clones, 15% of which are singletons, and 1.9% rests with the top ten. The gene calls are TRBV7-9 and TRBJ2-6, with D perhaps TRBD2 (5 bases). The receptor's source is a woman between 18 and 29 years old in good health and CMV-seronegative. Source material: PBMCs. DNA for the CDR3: TGTGCCAGCAGCCGGACTCAGCCCAAGGCCAACGTCCTGACTTTC. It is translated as CASSRTQPKANVLTF.